This T cell receptor beta chain is from a study of tissue T cells after allogeneic stem cell transplantation. Study-wide results and caveats: Motif-based clustering found tissue-specific repertoire signatures shared across patients, though few clones were shared. Only a limited share of tissue TCRs appeared in blood or spleen. Sampling depth was limited, and the cohort was small and clinically varied. Anatomically similar tissues had similar TCR repertoires within each patient.

The sample's time point: mouse harvest day 7 after allogeneic transplant. Each mouse received 10^7 T-cell-depleted marrow cells plus 10^6 splenic CD5+ T cells by tail vein. This clone was detected only a few times. The target antigen is unknown. These gene names are mouse names. The sequenced fragment ends 1 residue before the CDR3 boundary, so the rest is inferred from the germline J gene. The CDR3 loop spans 14 amino acids. Losses at the gene ends were 0 bases for V and 3 bases for J; bases not matched to a gene: 5. The germline CDR1 and CDR2 sequences are GKSSPN and SITVG. Sequenced by immunoSEQ multiplex PCR; TCRdb stores in-frame clones only, minus some. This sample has roughly 4,800 clones, with more than 40% found just once.

The specimen was gut tissue. This TCR came from a female BALB/c mouse given C57BL/6 T cells with graft-versus-host disease after an allogeneic hematopoietic cell transplant. The chain links TRBV31 to TRBJ2-7; TRBD2 agrees at 7 bases. The CDR3: CAWSLETGYYEQYF. Incomplete CDR3 DNA: TGTGCCTGGAGTCTAGAGACTGGGTACTATGAACAGTAC.